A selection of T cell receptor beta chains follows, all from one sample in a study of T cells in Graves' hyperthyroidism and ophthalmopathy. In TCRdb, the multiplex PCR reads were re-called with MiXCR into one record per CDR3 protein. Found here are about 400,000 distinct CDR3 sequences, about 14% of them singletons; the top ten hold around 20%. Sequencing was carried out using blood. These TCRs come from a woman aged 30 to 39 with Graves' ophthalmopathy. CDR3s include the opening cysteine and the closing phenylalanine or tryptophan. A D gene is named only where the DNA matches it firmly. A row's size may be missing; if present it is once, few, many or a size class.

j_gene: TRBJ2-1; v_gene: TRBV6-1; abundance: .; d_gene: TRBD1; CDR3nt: TGTGCCAGCAGTCGAACGACAGGGTCCAATGAGCAGTTCTTC; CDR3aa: CASSRTTGSNEQFF
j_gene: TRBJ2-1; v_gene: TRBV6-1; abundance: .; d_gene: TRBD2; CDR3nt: TGTGCCAGCAGACTAGCGGGGGGGCCACGGTACAATGAGCAGTTCTTC; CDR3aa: CASRLAGGPRYNEQFF
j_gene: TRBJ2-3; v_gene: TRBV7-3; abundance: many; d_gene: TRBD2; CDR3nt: TGTGCCAGCAGCCCGGGACTAGCGGGGTCCGATACGCAGTATTTT; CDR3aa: CASSPGLAGSDTQYF
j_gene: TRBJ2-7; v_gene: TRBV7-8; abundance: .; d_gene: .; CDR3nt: TGTGCCAGCAGCTGGGATGGGTACGAGCAGTACTTC; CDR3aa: CASSWDGYEQYF
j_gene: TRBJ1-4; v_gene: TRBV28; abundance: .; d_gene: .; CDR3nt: TGTGCCGGCAGTTTACCTCTCACACGACGGAGAACTAATGAAAAACTGTTTTTT; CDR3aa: CAGSLPLTRRRTNEKLFF
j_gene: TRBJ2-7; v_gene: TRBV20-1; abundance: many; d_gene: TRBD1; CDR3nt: TGCAGTGCTAGCCCTCCGACAGGGGCCTACGAGCAGTACTTC; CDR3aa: CSASPPTGAYEQYF
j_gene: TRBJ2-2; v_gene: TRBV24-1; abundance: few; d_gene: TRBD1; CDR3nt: TGTGCCACCAGTTCCGGGACAGGTTTGAACACCGGGGAGCTGTTTTTT; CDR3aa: CATSSGTGLNTGELFF
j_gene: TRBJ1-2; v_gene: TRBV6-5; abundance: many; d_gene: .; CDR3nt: TGTGCCAGCAGTTACGACAGTGGGGGCCTATATGGCTACACCTTC; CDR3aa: CASSYDSGGLYGYTF
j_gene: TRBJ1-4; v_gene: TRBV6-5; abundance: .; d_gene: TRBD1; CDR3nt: TGTGCCAGCAGTTACTCGGGACAGTCCATAATGTTTTTT; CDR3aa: CASSYSGQSIMFF
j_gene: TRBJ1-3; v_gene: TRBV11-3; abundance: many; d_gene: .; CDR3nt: TGTGCCAGCAGCTTAGGACCCGGAAACACCATATATTTT; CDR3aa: CASSLGPGNTIYF
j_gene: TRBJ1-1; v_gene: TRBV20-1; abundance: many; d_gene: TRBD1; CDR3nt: TGCAGTGCACCGGACAGGTCTCGTACTGAAGCTTTCTTT; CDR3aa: CSAPDRSRTEAFF
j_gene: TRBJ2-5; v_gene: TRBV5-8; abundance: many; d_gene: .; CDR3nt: TGTGCCAGCAGCTTGATCGGGACGAGGGCAGCTGGGGAGACCCAGTACTTC; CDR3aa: CASSLIGTRAAGETQYF
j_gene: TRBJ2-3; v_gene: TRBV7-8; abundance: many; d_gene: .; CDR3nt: TGTGCCAGCAGCTTAGCGCTCGGGAGACTCACAGATACGCAGTATTTT; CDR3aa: CASSLALGRLTDTQYF
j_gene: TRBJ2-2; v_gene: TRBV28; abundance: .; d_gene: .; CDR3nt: TGTGCCAGCACCATCGGAGTTACCGGGGAGCTGTTTTTT; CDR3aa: CASTIGVTGELFF
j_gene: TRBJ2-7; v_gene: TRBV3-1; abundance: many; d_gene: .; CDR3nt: TGTGCCAGCAGCCGGGATTATCTCTACGAGCAGTACTTC; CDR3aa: CASSRDYLYEQYF
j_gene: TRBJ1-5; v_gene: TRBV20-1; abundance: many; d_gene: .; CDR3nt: TGCAGTGCTAGAGGGGGCTCTGGCAATCAGCCCCAGCATTTT; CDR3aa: CSARGGSGNQPQHF
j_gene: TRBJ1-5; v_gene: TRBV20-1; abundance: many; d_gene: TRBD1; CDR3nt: TGCAGTGCTAGAGACCGGGGGGGACAGATCGGTAGCAATCAGCCCCAGCATTTT; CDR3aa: CSARDRGGQIGSNQPQHF
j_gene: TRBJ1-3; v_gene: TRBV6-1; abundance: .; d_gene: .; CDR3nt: TGTGCCAGCAGTGAGTGGCAGATCTCTGGAAACACCATATATTTT; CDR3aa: CASSEWQISGNTIYF
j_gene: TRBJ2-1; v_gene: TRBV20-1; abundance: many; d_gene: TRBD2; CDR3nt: TGCAGTGCTAGTGATTTCGCTAGCGGTCCAGACAATGAGCAGTTCTTC; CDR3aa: CSASDFASGPDNEQFF
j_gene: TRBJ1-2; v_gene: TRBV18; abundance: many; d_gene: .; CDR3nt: TGTGCCAGCTCACCGATGGACTCGGGGGGTGGCTACACCTTC; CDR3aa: CASSPMDSGGGYTF
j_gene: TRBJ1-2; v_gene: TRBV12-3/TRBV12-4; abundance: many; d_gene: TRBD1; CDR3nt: TGTGCCAGCAGTTTACTCGGGACAGGGGTTGGCTACACCTTC; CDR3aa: CASSLLGTGVGYTF
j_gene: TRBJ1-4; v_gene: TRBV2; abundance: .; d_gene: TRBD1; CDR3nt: TGTGCCAGCAGCGATGTTCAGGGGGCGTTGGCAGAACTGTTTTTT; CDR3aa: CASSDVQGALAELFF
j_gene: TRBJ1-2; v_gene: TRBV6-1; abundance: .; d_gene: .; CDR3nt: TGTGCCAGCAGTGGTGCCGGGTTCTATGGCTACACCTTC; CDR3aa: CASSGAGFYGYTF
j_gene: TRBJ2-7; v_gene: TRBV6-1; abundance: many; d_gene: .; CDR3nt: TGTGCCAGCAGTGCCTCTTTGACCTACGAGCAGTACTTC; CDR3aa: CASSASLTYEQYF
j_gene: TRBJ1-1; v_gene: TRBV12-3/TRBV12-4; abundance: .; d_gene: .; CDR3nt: TGTGCCAGCAGTTTAATGAACACTGAAGCTATCTTT; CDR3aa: CASSLMNTEAIF
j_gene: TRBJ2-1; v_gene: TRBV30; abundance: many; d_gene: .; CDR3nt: TGTGCCTGGATCCCGGACTGGCAGGGGAATGAGCAGTTCTTC; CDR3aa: CAWIPDWQGNEQFF
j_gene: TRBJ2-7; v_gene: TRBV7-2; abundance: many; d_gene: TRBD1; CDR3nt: TGTGCCAGCAGCTTAATTGGACAGGGGCCAACCTACGAGCAGTACTTC; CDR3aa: CASSLIGQGPTYEQYF